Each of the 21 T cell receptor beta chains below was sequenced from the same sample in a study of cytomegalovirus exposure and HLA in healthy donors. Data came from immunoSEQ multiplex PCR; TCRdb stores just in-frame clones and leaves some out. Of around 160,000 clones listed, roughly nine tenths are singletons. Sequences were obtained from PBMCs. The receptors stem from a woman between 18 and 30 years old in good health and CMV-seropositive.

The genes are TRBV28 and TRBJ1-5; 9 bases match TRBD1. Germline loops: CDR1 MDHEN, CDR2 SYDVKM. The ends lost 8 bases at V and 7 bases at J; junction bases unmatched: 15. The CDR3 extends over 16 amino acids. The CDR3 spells CASLIKQGAPGQPQHF. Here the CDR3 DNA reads TGTGCCAGCCTTATTAAACAGGGGGCGCCCGGACAGCCCCAGCATTTT.

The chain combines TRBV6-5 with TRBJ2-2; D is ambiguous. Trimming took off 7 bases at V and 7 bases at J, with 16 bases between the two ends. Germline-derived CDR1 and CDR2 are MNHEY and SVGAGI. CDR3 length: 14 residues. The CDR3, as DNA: TGTGCCAGCACCCCGGCCTCCTCGGGCGGGGAGCTGTTTTTT. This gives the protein CASTPASSGGELFF.

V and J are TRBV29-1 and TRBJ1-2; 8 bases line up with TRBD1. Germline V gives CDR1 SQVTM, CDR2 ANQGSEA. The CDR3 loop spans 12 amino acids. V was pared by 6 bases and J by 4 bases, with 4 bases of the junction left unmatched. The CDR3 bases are TGCAGCGTCGCCGACAGGGGCTATGGCTACACCTTC. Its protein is CSVADRGYGYTF. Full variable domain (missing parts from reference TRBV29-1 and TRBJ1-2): SAVISQKPSRDICQRGTSLTIQCQVDSQVTMMFWYRQQPGQSLTLIATANQGSEATYESGFVIDKFPISRPNLTFSTLTVSNMSPEDSSIYLCSVADRGYGYTFGSGTRLTVV.

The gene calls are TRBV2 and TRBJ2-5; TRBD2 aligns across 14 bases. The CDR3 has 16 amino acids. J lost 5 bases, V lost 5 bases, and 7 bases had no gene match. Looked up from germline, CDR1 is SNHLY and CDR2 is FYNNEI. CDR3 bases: TGTGCCAGCAGTTCGGGACTAGCGGGGGACAGGGAGACCCAGTACTTC. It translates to CASSSGLAGDRETQYF.

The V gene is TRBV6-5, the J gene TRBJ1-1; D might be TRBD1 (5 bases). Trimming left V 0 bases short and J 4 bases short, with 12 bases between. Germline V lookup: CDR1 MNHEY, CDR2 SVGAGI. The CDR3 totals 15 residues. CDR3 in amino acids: CASSYSNRFATEAFF. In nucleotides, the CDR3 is TGTGCCAGCAGTTACTCGAACAGGTTTGCCACTGAAGCTTTCTTT.

The CDR3 nucleotides read TGCGCCAGCAGCCAAGGGGTAGGGACTAGCGCGTACACCGGGGAGCTGTTTTTT. This sequence encodes CASSQGVGTSAYTGELFF. The V gene is TRBV4-3, the J gene TRBJ2-2; 10 positions agree with TRBD2. Trimming cost V 1 base and J 3 bases; bases outside gene matches: 8. The CDR3 contains 18 residues. CDR1 LGHNA and CDR2 YSLEER come from the germline V gene.

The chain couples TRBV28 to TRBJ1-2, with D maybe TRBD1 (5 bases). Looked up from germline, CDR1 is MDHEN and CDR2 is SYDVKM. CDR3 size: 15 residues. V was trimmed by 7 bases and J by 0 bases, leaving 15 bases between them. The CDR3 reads CASMVPTGTNYGYTF. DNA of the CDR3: TGTGCCAGCATGGTCCCAACAGGTACTAACTATGGCTACACCTTC.

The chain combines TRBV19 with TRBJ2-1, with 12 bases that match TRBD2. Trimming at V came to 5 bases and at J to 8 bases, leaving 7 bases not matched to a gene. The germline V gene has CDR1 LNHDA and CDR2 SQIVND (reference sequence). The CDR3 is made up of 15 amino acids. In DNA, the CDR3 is TGTGCCAGTAGTGGACTAGCGGGAATGGGGGATGAGCAGTTCTTC. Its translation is CASSGLAGMGDEQFF. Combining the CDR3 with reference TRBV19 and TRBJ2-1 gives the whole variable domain DGGITQSPKYLFRKEGQNVTLSCEQNLNHDAMYWYRQDPGQGLRLIYYSQIVNDFQKGDIAEGYSVSREKKESFPLTVTSAQKNPTAFYLCASSGLAGMGDEQFFGPGTRLTVL.

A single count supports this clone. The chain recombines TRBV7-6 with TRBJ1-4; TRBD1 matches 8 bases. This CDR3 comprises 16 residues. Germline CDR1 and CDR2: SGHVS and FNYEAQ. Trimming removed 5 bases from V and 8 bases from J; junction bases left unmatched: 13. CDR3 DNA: TGTGCCAGCAGCCTACCAGGACAGGGAGGGGGCGAAAAACTGTTTTTT. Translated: CASSLPGQGGGEKLFF.

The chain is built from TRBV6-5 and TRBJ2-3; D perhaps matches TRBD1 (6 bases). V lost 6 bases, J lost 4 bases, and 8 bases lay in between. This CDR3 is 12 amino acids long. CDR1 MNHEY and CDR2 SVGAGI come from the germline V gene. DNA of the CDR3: TGTGCCAGCAGCAACAGGGCAGATACGCAGTATTTT. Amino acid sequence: CASSNRADTQYF.

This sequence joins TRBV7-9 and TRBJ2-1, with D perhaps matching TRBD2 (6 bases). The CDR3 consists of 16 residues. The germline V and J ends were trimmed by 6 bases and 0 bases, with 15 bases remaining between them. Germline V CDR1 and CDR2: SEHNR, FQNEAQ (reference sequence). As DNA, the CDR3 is TGTGCCAGCAGTGGATCCTCCGGGAGCTCCTACAATGAGCAGTTCTTC. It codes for CASSGSSGSSYNEQFF.

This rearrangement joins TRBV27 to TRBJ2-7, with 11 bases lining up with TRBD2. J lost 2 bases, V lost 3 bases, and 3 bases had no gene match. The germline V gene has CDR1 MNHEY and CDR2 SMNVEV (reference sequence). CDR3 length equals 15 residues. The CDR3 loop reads CASSLTSGATYEQYF. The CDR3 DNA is TGTGCCAGCAGTTTGACTAGCGGGGCTACCTACGAGCAGTACTTC.

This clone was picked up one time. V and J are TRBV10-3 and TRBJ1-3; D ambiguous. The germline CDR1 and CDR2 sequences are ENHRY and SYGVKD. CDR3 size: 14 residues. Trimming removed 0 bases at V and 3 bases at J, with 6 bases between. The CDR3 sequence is CAISESADGNTIYF. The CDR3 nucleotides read TGTGCCATCAGTGAGTCGGCAGATGGAAACACCATATATTTT.

The CDR3 region is CASSSRDRGLQRATGELFF. DNA for the CDR3: TGCGCCAGCAGCTCCCGGGACAGGGGGCTACAACGTGCCACCGGGGAGCTGTTTTTT. The chain combines TRBV5-1 with TRBJ2-2; 12 nucleotides agree with TRBD1. The V gene's germline CDR1 is SGHRS and CDR2 YFSETQ. The J segment lost 4 bases and the V segment lost 3 bases, leaving 13 bases of the junction unmatched. The CDR3 contains 19 residues.

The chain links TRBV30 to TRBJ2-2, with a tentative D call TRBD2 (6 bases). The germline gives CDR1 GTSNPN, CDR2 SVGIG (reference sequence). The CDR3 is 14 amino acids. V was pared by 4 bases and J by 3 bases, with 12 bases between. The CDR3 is CAWTTGGHTGELFF. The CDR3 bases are TGTGCCTGGACGACCGGGGGTCACACCGGGGAGCTGTTTTTT.

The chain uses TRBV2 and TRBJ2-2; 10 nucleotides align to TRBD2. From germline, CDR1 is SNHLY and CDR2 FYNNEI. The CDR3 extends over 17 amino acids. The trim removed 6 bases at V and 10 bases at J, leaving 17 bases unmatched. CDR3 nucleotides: TGTGCCAGCAGGATGGGGAATCTAGCGGGGGAGGTCGAGGAGCTGTTTTTT. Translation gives CASRMGNLAGEVEELFF.

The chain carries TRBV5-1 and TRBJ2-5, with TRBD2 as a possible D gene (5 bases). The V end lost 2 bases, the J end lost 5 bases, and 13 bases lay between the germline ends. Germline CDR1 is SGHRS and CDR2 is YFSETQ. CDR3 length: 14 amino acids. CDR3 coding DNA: TGCGCCAGCAGCTTAACGGGAATGAGGGAGACCCAGTACTTC. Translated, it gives CASSLTGMRETQYF.

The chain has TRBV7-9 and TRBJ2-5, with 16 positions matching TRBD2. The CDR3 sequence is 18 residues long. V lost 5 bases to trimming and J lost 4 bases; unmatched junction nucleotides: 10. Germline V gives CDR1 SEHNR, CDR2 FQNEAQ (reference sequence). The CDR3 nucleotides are TGTGCCAGCAGCCGCGGGACTAGCGGGGGGGGGAGAAGAGAGACCCAGTACTTC. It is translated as CASSRGTSGGGRRETQYF.

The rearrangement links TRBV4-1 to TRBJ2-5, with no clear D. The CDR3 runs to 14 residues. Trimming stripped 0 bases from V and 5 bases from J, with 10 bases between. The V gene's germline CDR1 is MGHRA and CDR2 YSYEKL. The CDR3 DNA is TGCGCCAGCAGCCAAGACCCCCGTCGGGAGACCCAGTACTTC. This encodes CASSQDPRRETQYF.

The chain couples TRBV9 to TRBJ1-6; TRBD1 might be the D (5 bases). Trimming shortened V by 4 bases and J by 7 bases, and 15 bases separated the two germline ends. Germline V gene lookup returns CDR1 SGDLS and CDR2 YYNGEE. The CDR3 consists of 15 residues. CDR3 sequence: CASSLDTILNSPLHF. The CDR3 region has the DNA TGTGCCAGCAGCTTGGACACGATACTGAATTCACCCCTCCACTTT.

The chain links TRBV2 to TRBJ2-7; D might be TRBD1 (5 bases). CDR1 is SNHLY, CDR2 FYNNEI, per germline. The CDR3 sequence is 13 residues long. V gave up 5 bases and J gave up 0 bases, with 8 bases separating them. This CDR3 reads CASSTGDSYEQYF. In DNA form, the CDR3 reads TGTGCCAGCAGTACAGGAGACTCCTACGAGCAGTACTTC.